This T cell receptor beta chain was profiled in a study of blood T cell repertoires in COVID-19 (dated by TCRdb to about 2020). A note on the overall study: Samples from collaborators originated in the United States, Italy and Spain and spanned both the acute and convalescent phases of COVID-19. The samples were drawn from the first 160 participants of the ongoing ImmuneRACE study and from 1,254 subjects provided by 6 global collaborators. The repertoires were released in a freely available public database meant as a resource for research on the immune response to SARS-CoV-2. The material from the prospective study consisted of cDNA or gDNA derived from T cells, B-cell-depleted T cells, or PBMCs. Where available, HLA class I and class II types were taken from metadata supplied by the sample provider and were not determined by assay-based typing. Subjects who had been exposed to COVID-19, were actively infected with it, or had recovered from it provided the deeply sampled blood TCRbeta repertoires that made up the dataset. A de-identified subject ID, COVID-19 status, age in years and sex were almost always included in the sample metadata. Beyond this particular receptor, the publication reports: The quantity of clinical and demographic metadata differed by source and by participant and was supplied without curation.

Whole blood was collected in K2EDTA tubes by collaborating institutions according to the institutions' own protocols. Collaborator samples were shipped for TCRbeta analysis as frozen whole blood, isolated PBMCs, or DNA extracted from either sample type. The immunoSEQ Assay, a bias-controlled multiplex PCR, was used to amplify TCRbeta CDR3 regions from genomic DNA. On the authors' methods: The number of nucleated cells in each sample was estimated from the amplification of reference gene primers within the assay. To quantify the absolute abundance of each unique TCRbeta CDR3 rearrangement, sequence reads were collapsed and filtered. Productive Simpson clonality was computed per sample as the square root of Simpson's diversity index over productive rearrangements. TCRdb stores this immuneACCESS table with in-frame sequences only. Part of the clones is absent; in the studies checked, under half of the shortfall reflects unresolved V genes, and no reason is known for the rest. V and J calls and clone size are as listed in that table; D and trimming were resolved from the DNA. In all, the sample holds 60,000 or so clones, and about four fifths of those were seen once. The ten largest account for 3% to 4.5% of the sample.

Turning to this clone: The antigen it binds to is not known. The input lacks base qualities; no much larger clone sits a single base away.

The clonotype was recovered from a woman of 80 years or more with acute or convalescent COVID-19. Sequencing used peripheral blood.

The sequence in DNA is TGTGCCAGCAGCTTAACCCGGACTGCCGGGGAGCTGTTTTTT. Translated, it gives CASSLTRTAGELFF. Here the chain combines TRBV7-3 and TRBJ2-2; the best D guess is TRBD2, with 5 bases matching. Trimming takes 0 bases from V and 6 bases from J, and the germline ends sit 8 bases apart. The germline V gene yields SGHTA for CDR1 and FQGTGA for CDR2. From its cysteine to its phenylalanine, the CDR3 spans 14 amino acids. The kept DNA is CDR3 alone, 42 bases in frame from the first base.